Listed below are T cell receptor beta chains from one sample, sequenced in a study of T cell responses to AZD1222 COVID-19 vaccine. Sequencing was performed with immunoSEQ multiplex PCR; in TCRdb, only in-frame clones are kept and a portion is missing. The table records about 110,000 clones, just under 95% of them present only once. The sample here was peripheral blood, taken on day 0 of AZD1222 vaccination. All receptors derive from an adult in good health. Each CDR3 is given with its conserved first and last residue. The order of the fields is V gene, clone size, J gene, D gene, CDR3 length, CDR3 protein, CDR3 DNA. The D gene is left open where the match is weak. Size values are once, few and many counts, or a class for expanded clones, and some rows have none.

V: TRBV28; size: .; J: TRBJ1-2; D: TRBD1; length: 14; CDR3: CASRSGTGSYGYTF; DNA: TGTGCCAGCAGGTCCGGGACAGGGTCCTATGGCTACACCTTC
V: TRBV5-6; size: once; J: TRBJ2-7; D: TRBD2; length: 14; CDR3: CASSGGLGEDEQYF; DNA: TGTGCCAGCAGCGGGGGACTAGGGGAAGACGAGCAGTACTTC
V: TRBV4-1; size: .; J: TRBJ1-1; D: .; length: 14; CDR3: CASSQANMNTEAFF; DNA: TGCGCCAGCAGCCAGGCAAACATGAACACTGAAGCTTTCTTT
V: TRBV6-5; size: .; J: TRBJ1-1; D: .; length: 12; CDR3: CASSRTNTEAFF; DNA: TGTGCCAGCAGTAGGACAAACACTGAAGCTTTCTTT
V: TRBV19; size: .; J: TRBJ2-2; D: .; length: 18; CDR3: CASSPPPWQGGNTGELFF; DNA: TGTGCCAGTAGTCCTCCTCCGTGGCAGGGAGGTAACACCGGGGAGCTGTTTTTT
V: TRBV28; size: .; J: TRBJ1-4; D: TRBD1; length: 16; CDR3: CASRPPGTANLQKLFF; DNA: TGTGCCAGCAGACCTCCCGGGACAGCTAACCTCCAAAAACTGTTTTTT
V: TRBV5-1; size: .; J: TRBJ1-2; D: .; length: 15; CDR3: CASSPDGKPNYGYTF; DNA: TGCGCCAGCAGCCCGGACGGGAAGCCTAACTATGGCTACACCTTC
V: TRBV19; size: .; J: TRBJ1-6; D: TRBD1; length: 15; CDR3: CASSTLTGGNSPLHF; DNA: TGTGCCAGTAGTACCCTGACAGGGGGGAATTCACCCCTCCACTTT
V: TRBV19; size: .; J: TRBJ2-2; D: .; length: 13; CDR3: CASSTSPHGELFF; DNA: TGTGCCAGTAGTACATCCCCCCACGGGGAGCTGTTTTTT
V: TRBV3-1/TRBV3-2; size: .; J: TRBJ2-5; D: TRBD2; length: 17; CDR3: CASSQTISGGGQETQYF; DNA: TGTGCCAGCAGCCAGACCATTAGCGGGGGGGGCCAAGAGACCCAGTACTTC
V: TRBV18; size: .; J: TRBJ1-6; D: .; length: 14; CDR3: CASSPGTENSPLHF; DNA: TGTGCCAGCTCGCCCGGGACGGAGAATTCACCCCTCCACTTT
V: TRBV11-3; size: .; J: TRBJ2-1; D: TRBD2; length: 17; CDR3: CASSLNTGTSSYNEQFF; DNA: TGTGCCAGCAGCTTAAATACCGGGACTAGCTCTTACAATGAGCAGTTCTTC
V: TRBV7-9; size: .; J: TRBJ1-4; D: .; length: 13; CDR3: CASSLLGWEKLFF; DNA: TGTGCCAGCAGCTTATTGGGGTGGGAAAAACTGTTTTTT
V: TRBV7-9; size: once; J: TRBJ1-2; D: TRBD1; length: 13; CDR3: CASSTGTGYGYTF; DNA: TGTGCCAGCAGCACCGGGACAGGCTATGGCTACACCTTC
V: TRBV6-1; size: .; J: TRBJ1-5; D: TRBD1; length: 15; CDR3: CASSEARQGGQPQHF; DNA: TGTGCCAGCAGTGAAGCGCGACAGGGGGGTCAGCCCCAGCATTTT
V: TRBV30; size: .; J: TRBJ1-5; D: .; length: 14; CDR3: CAWSSSGGNQPQHF; DNA: TGTGCCTGGAGCTCGAGCGGCGGGAATCAGCCCCAGCATTTT
V: TRBV28; size: once; J: TRBJ1-2; D: TRBD1; length: 14; CDR3: CASSGQAPNYGYTF; DNA: TGTGCCAGCAGTGGACAGGCGCCTAACTATGGCTACACCTTC
V: TRBV6-5; size: .; J: TRBJ2-7; D: TRBD1; length: 15; CDR3: CASSFLTGVSYEQYF; DNA: TGTGCCAGCAGTTTCTTGACAGGGGTGTCCTACGAGCAGTACTTC
V: TRBV30; size: .; J: TRBJ2-1; D: TRBD2; length: 16; CDR3: CAWSPDSTAGGHEQFF; DNA: TGTGCCTGGAGCCCGGACTCGACAGCGGGGGGTCATGAGCAGTTCTTC
V: TRBV27; size: .; J: TRBJ1-2; D: .; length: 15; CDR3: CASSQTSLGPYGYTF; DNA: TGTGCCAGCAGTCAGACTTCGCTGGGCCCCTATGGCTACACCTTC
V: TRBV6-6; size: .; J: TRBJ2-2; D: .; length: 16; CDR3: CASSYSKPANTGELFF; DNA: TGTGCCAGCAGTTACTCGAAACCAGCGAACACCGGGGAGCTGTTTTTT
V: TRBV18; size: .; J: TRBJ1-4; D: .; length: 15; CDR3: CASSPHQGPNEKLFF; DNA: TGTGCCAGCTCACCACATCAGGGCCCGAATGAAAAACTGTTTTTT
V: TRBV18; size: .; J: TRBJ2-5; D: TRBD1; length: 18; CDR3: CASSPPGASGTGARSQYF; DNA: TGTGCCAGCTCACCACCGGGGGCTTCCGGGACAGGGGCTAGGTCCCAGTACTTC
V: TRBV3-1/TRBV3-2; size: .; J: TRBJ2-1; D: TRBD2; length: 15; CDR3: CASSQRGGGGDEQFF; DNA: TGTGCCAGCAGCCAACGCGGGGGGGGCGGCGATGAGCAGTTCTTC
V: TRBV2; size: .; J: TRBJ1-1; D: .; length: 13; CDR3: CASRVQLNTEAFF; DNA: TGTGCCAGCAGGGTACAGCTGAACACTGAAGCTTTCTTT
V: TRBV30; size: .; J: TRBJ2-5; D: .; length: 13; CDR3: CAWSAGTGETQYF; DNA: TGTGCCTGGAGTGCTGGCACCGGAGAGACCCAGTACTTC
V: TRBV24-1; size: .; J: TRBJ2-2; D: .; length: 13; CDR3: CATSDQGPGELFF; DNA: TGTGCCACCAGTGATCAGGGGCCCGGGGAGCTGTTTTTT
V: TRBV2; size: .; J: TRBJ1-2; D: TRBD1; length: 15; CDR3: CASSPGTGINYGYTF; DNA: TGTGCCAGCAGCCCCGGGACAGGGATTAACTATGGCTACACCTTC
V: TRBV3-1/TRBV3-2; size: .; J: TRBJ1-1; D: .; length: 12; CDR3: CASSLSEGAAFF; DNA: TGTGCCAGCAGCCTAAGTGAAGGAGCGGCTTTCTTT
V: TRBV3-1/TRBV3-2; size: .; J: TRBJ2-2; D: TRBD1; length: 19; CDR3: CASSHRDRVTVRKAGELFF; DNA: TGTGCCAGCAGCCACCGGGACAGGGTAACGGTTCGGAAGGCCGGGGAGCTGTTTTTT
V: TRBV12-3/TRBV12-4; size: .; J: TRBJ2-7; D: .; length: 13; CDR3: CASSLASLHEQYF; DNA: TGTGCCAGCAGTTTAGCATCCCTCCACGAGCAGTACTTC
V: TRBV7-9; size: .; J: TRBJ2-1; D: .; length: 16; CDR3: CASSLVPRSSYNEQFF; DNA: TGTGCCAGCAGCTTAGTTCCCCGCAGCTCCTACAATGAGCAGTTCTTC
V: TRBV28; size: .; J: TRBJ1-2; D: .; length: 16; CDR3: CASSPPLGRGNYGYTF; DNA: TGTGCCAGCAGCCCCCCTCTGGGGCGGGGTAACTATGGCTACACCTTC
V: TRBV14; size: .; J: TRBJ1-2; D: .; length: 13; CDR3: CASSQDGGYGYTF; DNA: TGTGCCAGCAGCCAAGACGGGGGCTATGGCTACACCTTC
V: TRBV27; size: .; J: TRBJ1-1; D: TRBD1; length: 16; CDR3: CASSLRSAKQGIEAFF; DNA: TGTGCCAGCAGTTTAAGGTCCGCGAAACAGGGGATTGAAGCTTTCTTT
V: TRBV7-2; size: .; J: TRBJ2-7; D: TRBD1; length: 15; CDR3: CASSLTGTGSLEQYF; DNA: TGTGCCAGCAGCTTAACCGGGACAGGGTCTCTTGAGCAGTACTTC
V: TRBV5-1; size: .; J: TRBJ1-6; D: TRBD1; length: 14; CDR3: CASSPDRENSPLHF; DNA: TGCGCCAGCAGCCCAGACAGGGAAAATTCACCCCTCCACTTT
V: TRBV27; size: once; J: TRBJ1-5; D: .; length: 11; CDR3: CASSFPQAQHF; DNA: TGTGCCAGCAGTTTCCCCCAAGCCCAGCATTTT
V: TRBV29-1; size: .; J: TRBJ2-3; D: .; length: 15; CDR3: CSVGSVATSTDTQYF; DNA: TGCAGCGTGGGGTCGGTAGCGACCTCCACAGATACGCAGTATTTT
V: TRBV5-1; size: .; J: TRBJ1-6; D: TRBD1; length: 14; CDR3: CASSLGQGAQPVHF; DNA: TGCGCCAGCAGCTTGGGACAGGGGGCCCAGCCGGTCCACTTT
V: TRBV25-1; size: .; J: TRBJ1-2; D: .; length: 15; CDR3: CATAQRSMGNYGYTF; DNA: TGTGCCACCGCGCAACGATCGATGGGTAACTATGGCTACACCTTC